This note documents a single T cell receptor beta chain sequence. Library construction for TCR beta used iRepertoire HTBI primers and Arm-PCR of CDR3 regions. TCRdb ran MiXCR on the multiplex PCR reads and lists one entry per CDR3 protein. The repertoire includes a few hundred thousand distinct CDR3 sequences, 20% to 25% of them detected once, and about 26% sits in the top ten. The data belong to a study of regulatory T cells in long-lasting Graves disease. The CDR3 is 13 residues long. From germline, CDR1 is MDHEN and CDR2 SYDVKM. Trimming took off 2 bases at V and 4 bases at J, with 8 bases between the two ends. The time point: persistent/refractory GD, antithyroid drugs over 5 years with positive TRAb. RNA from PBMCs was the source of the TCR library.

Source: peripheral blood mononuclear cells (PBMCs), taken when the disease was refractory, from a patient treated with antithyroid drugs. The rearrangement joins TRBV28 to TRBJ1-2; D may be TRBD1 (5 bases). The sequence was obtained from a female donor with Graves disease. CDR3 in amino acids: CASSLNGGYGYTF. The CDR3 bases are TGTGCCAGCAGTTTAAATGGGGGCTATGGCTACACCTTC.